The clone carrying this T cell receptor beta chain has more than one count but fewer than ten. Its cognate antigen is unknown. These data originate in a study of beta chain features in type 1 diabetes. Notes on the study in general: Overrepresentation of cells with high TCR expression could result from cDNA sequencing. Naive, central memory and Treg TCRB repertoires seemed to resemble each other more closely in patients than they did in healthy donors. Type 1 diabetes patients had moderately but significantly shorter TCRB CDR3s in all four CD4+ subsets.

The authors reverse transcribed all of the isolated RNA, so sequencing captured expressed TCRB transcripts. The method was immunoSEQ multiplex PCR; TCRdb's version includes in-frame clones alone and lacks a portion of them. The table has hundreds of thousands of clones, roughly an eighth seen once. The V and J ends lost 4 bases and 0 bases respectively, with 10 bases between them. The CDR3 totals 15 residues. Per germline, CDR1 SEHNR and CDR2 FQNEAQ (reference sequence). Every sorted population was more than 98% pure. The chain has TRBV7-9 and TRBJ2-1; the D gene is possibly TRBD2 (6 bases). The TCR comes from a man between 18 and 35 years old with type 1 diabetes. Sequenced: naive CD4+ T cells from blood. In DNA, the CDR3 is TGTGCCAGCAGCTGGGGGGAGAGCTCCTACAATGAGCAGTTCTTC. This sequence encodes CASSWGESSYNEQFF. Drawing the rest from reference TRBV7-9 and TRBJ2-1, the complete variable domain is DTGVSQNPRHKITKRGQNVTFRCDPISEHNRLYWYRQTLGQGPEFLTYFQNEAQLEKSRLLSDRFSAERPKGSFSTLEIQRTEQGDSAMYLCASSWGESSYNEQFFGPGTRLTVL.